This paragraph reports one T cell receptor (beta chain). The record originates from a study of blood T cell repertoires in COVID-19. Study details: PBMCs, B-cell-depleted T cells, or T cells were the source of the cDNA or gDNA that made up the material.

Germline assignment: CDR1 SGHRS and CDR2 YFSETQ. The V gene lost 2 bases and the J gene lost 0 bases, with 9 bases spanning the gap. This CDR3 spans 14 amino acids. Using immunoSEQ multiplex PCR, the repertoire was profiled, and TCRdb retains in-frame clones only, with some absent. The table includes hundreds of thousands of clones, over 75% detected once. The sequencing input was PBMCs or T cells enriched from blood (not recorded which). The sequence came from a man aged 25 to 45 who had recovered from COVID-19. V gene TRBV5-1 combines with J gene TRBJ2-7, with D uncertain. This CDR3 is CASSLDTYSYEQYF. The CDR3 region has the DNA TGCGCCAGCAGCTTAGACACTTACTCCTACGAGCAGTACTTC. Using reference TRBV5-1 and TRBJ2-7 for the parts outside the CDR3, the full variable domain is KAGVTQTPRYLIKTRGQQVTLSCSPISGHRSVSWYQQTPGQGLQFLFEYFSETQRNKGNFPGRFSGRQFSNSRSEMNVSTLELGDSALYLCASSLDTYSYEQYFGPGTRLTVT.